This passage covers 18 T cell receptor beta chains from one sample sequenced in a study of beta chain features in type 1 diabetes. Sequencing targeted expressed TCRB transcripts, as all isolated RNA had been reverse transcribed. Assay: immunoSEQ multiplex PCR; the TCRdb copy retains only in-frame clones and omits some. This sample carries over 150,000 clones, about 8.5% of them seen once, and the ten largest clones take approximately 0.65%. The sequenced sample was central memory CD4+ T cells from blood. The receptors here all came from a man between 18 and 35 years old in good health.

The chain uses TRBV5-4 and TRBJ2-1; possibly TRBD1 for D (6 bases). Looked up from germline, CDR1 is SGHNT and CDR2 is YYREEE (reference sequence). The CDR3 extends over 17 amino acids. V was cut by 4 bases and J by 3 bases, with 20 bases left in between. For the CDR3, the DNA is TGTGCCAGCAGCCCGGGACACAGCCTAACACTCTACAATGAGCAGTTCTTC. Translation gives CASSPGHSLTLYNEQFF.

The chain uses TRBV30 and TRBJ1-1, with D possibly TRBD1 on 5 matching bases. The CDR3 contains 15 residues. V lost 3 bases and J 3 bases, leaving 17 bases between the germline ends. The V gene's germline CDR1 is GTSNPN and CDR2 SVGIG (reference sequence). The chain's CDR3 is CAWRRGEGRDTEAFF. CDR3 bases: TGTGCCTGGAGGCGGGGGGAGGGAAGAGACACTGAAGCTTTCTTT.

The CDR3 sequence is CASRDNRGHSYEQYF. Here the CDR3 DNA reads TGTGCCAGCAGGGACAACAGGGGGCATAGCTACGAGCAGTACTTC. The chain recombines TRBV6-5 with TRBJ2-7, with 9 nucleotides matching TRBD1. The CDR3 has 15 amino acids. The germline V gene encodes CDR1 MNHEY and CDR2 SVGAGI. The V gene end was trimmed by 6 bases and the J gene end by 3 bases; junction bases not matched to a gene: 9.

The chain employs TRBV4-1 and TRBJ2-5, with 11 nucleotides matching TRBD2. Germline V lookup: CDR1 MGHRA, CDR2 YSYEKL. The CDR3 runs 17 residues. J gave up 1 base and V 4 bases, and 8 bases lay outside the gene matches. The CDR3 loop reads CASSLLPGTSGQETQYF. The CDR3 DNA reads as TGCGCCAGCAGCCTCCTACCCGGGACTAGCGGCCAAGAGACCCAGTACTTC.

V and J are TRBV7-2 and TRBJ1-2, with a weak D call TRBD1 (6 bases). CDR3 length: 15 amino acids. Germline loops: CDR1 SGHTA, CDR2 FQGNSA. The V gene lost 1 base and the J gene lost 3 bases, with 12 bases spanning the gap. The CDR3 nucleotides are TGTGCCAGCAGCTTAGATGTCGCAGGGGACTATGGCTACACCTTC. Translated, it gives CASSLDVAGDYGYTF. The complete variable domain, with remaining parts taken from reference TRBV7-2 and TRBJ1-2, reads GAGVSQSPSNKVTEKGKDVELRCDPISGHTALYWYRQSLGQGLEFLIYFQGNSAPDKSGLPSDRFSAERTGGSVSTLTIQRTQQEDSAVYLCASSLDVAGDYGYTFGSGTRLTVV.

The V gene is TRBV30, the J gene TRBJ2-3; D possibly corresponds to TRBD2 (5 bases). CDR3 length: 12 amino acids. V was pared by 2 bases and J by 6 bases, with 9 bases between. Germline V gene lookup returns CDR1 GTSNPN and CDR2 SVGIG (reference sequence). Here the CDR3 reads CAWSPPGDTQYF. CDR3 coding DNA: TGTGCCTGGAGTCCCCCGGGGGATACGCAGTATTTT.

The chain links TRBV19 to TRBJ2-6; a possible D gene is TRBD1 (6 bases). The CDR3 has 18 amino acids. The germline V gene has CDR1 LNHDA and CDR2 SQIVND (reference sequence). V lost 1 base to trimming and J lost 0 bases, with 13 bases between them. The CDR3 is CASSIGRVGASGANVLTF. DNA for the CDR3: TGTGCCAGTAGTATAGGCAGGGTGGGGGCCTCTGGGGCCAACGTCCTGACTTTC. Variable domain in full (rest from reference TRBV19 and TRBJ2-6): DGGITQSPKYLFRKEGQNVTLSCEQNLNHDAMYWYRQDPGQGLRLIYYSQIVNDFQKGDIAEGYSVSREKKESFPLTVTSAQKNPTAFYLCASSIGRVGASGANVLTFGAGSRLTVL.

A few counts support this clone. This rearrangement joins TRBV4-2 to TRBJ2-1, with 9 bases identical to TRBD2. V dropped 4 bases and J dropped 9; count of bases not matched to a gene: 10. Germline CDR1 and CDR2: LGHNA and YNFKEQ. The CDR3 loop spans 15 amino acids. CDR3 coding DNA: TGTGCCAGCAGCCCAGTAAGCGGGAGGAACGGTGAGCAGTTCTTC. This encodes CASSPVSGRNGEQFF.

This clone was seen a few times. The V call is TRBV30, the J call TRBJ1-5; tentative D call: TRBD1 (6 bases). CDR3 length: 15 amino acids. The V gene's germline CDR1 is GTSNPN and CDR2 SVGIG (reference sequence). Trimming stripped 1 base from V and 2 bases from J, with 12 bases between. CDR3 loop: CAWSETTGGNQPQHF. DNA of the CDR3: TGTGCCTGGAGTGAAACGACAGGAGGCAATCAGCCCCAGCATTTT.

This rearrangement joins TRBV27 to TRBJ2-5; the match to TRBD1 covers 9 bases. CDR3 size: 13 residues. The trim removed 7 bases at V and 4 bases at J, leaving 4 bases unmatched. The germline V gene has CDR1 MNHEY and CDR2 SMNVEV (reference sequence). CDR3 coding DNA: TGTGCCAGCACCCGGACAGGGGCAGAGACCCAGTACTTC. Translation: CASTRTGAETQYF.

This clone has more than one count but fewer than ten. The rearrangement joins TRBV28 to TRBJ2-3; TRBD1 aligns across 9 bases. The CDR3 covers 14 residues. V lost 8 bases to trimming and J lost 3 bases; unmatched junction nucleotides: 6. Germline lookup yields CDR1 MDHEN and CDR2 SYDVKM. CDR3 amino acids: CASQPGQGTDTQYF. CDR3 DNA sequence: TGTGCCAGCCAACCGGGACAGGGTACAGATACGCAGTATTTT.

The chain links TRBV11-2 to TRBJ2-7; D gene uncertain. The germline gives CDR1 SGHAT, CDR2 FQNNGV. Deletions cut 0 bases from V and 2 bases from J, with 8 bases between. This CDR3 region has 14 residues. The CDR3 loop reads CASSLETPPYEQYF. CDR3 DNA sequence: TGTGCCAGCAGCTTAGAAACTCCCCCCTACGAGCAGTACTTC.

This clone was picked up a small number of times. This sequence joins TRBV29-1 and TRBJ1-4; D unclear. There are 16 residues in the CDR3. Trimming took 6 bases from V and 8 from J, leaving 25 bases between them. Germline V gene data show CDR1 as SQVTM and CDR2 as ANQGSEA. In DNA form, the CDR3 reads TGCAGCGTGTCAGCCGGGTCCGGGCGCCGAGGGGAAAAACTGTTTTTT. Encoded protein: CSVSAGSGRRGEKLFF. Complete variable domain (other parts from reference TRBV29-1 and TRBJ1-4): SAVISQKPSRDICQRGTSLTIQCQVDSQVTMMFWYRQQPGQSLTLIATANQGSEATYESGFVIDKFPISRPNLTFSTLTVSNMSPEDSSIYLCSVSAGSGRRGEKLFFGSGTQLSVL.

The CDR3 reads CASSSQGTNQPQHF. The CDR3 bases are TGTGCCAGCAGTTCACAGGGAACGAATCAGCCCCAGCATTTT. The gene calls are TRBV2 and TRBJ1-5; possibly TRBD1 for D (6 bases). The length of the CDR3 is 14 residues. V gave up 5 bases and J gave up 4 bases, with 12 bases separating them. From germline, CDR1 is SNHLY and CDR2 FYNNEI.

This chain uses TRBV28 with TRBJ1-2; D gene uncertain. From germline, CDR1 is MDHEN and CDR2 SYDVKM. This CDR3 region has 13 residues. Trimming shortened V by 3 bases and J by 3 bases, and 8 bases separated the two germline ends. The CDR3 loop is CASSFQDHYGYTF. The CDR3 DNA reads as TGTGCCAGCAGTTTTCAGGATCACTATGGCTACACCTTC.

The CDR3 nucleotides read TGTGCCAGCAGCCCGCGAATCGCGGGGGCCCTAACCGGGGAGCTGTTTTTT. This encodes CASSPRIAGALTGELFF. The J gene is TRBJ2-2, the V gene TRBV7-9; D is possibly TRBD2 (7 bases). The V and J ends lost 5 bases and 5 bases respectively, with 21 bases between them. Germline V gives CDR1 SEHNR, CDR2 FQNEAQ (reference sequence). This CDR3 has 17 amino acids.

This rearrangement joins TRBV21-1 to TRBJ1-1; the D call in the table, TRBD1, was not verified against the DNA. TRBV21-1 has pseudogene status. The CDR3 runs 14 residues. CDR3 residues: CASSTPRVNTEAFF. The CDR3 nucleotides are TGTGCCAGCAGCACTCCCAGGGTGAACACTGAAGCTTTCTTT.

This clone was observed a few times. The chain joins TRBV4-1 to TRBJ2-3, with D perhaps TRBD2 (5 bases). CDR1 is MGHRA, CDR2 YSYEKL, per germline. Trimming pared 1 base from V and 2 bases from J, leaving 13 bases between. The CDR3 runs to 16 residues. Written as DNA, the CDR3 is TGCGCCAGCAGCCAAGGGTTCGGGGTACACACAGATACGCAGTATTTT. This translates into CASSQGFGVHTDTQYF.